A selection of T cell receptor beta chains follows, all from one sample in a study of blood T cell repertoires in COVID-19. Here immunoSEQ multiplex PCR was the method, and the copy in TCRdb shows in-frame clones only, minus some. The table has approximately 300,000 clones, about 92% seen once; the top ten hold around 18%. Sequences were obtained from PBMCs or T cells enriched from blood (not recorded which). The receptors stem from a woman aged 30 to 39 who had recovered from COVID-19. Each CDR3 is given with its conserved first and last residue. The D gene is left open where the match is weak. Clone size, where shown, is once, few, many, or a class for clones that have expanded.

v_gene,abundance,j_gene,len,d_gene,CDR3aa,CDR3nt
TRBV28,few,TRBJ1-2,15,TRBD1,CASSPTRQGFGGYTF,TGTGCCAGCAGTCCTACGCGACAGGGGTTCGGTGGCTACACCTTC
TRBV4-3,NA,TRBJ2-5,15,TRBD1,CASSQGTGKARTQYF,TGCGCCAGCAGCCAAGGGACAGGGAAGGCAAGGACCCAGTACTTC
TRBV3-1/TRBV3-2,NA,TRBJ1-3,15,TRBD1,CASSQWDSSGNTIYF,TGTGCCAGCAGCCAATGGGACAGCTCTGGAAACACCATATATTTT
TRBV28,few,TRBJ2-7,22,TRBD1,CASRNFGLTTGGHEGLSYEQYF,TGTGCCAGCAGAAACTTCGGGCTAACGACAGGGGGTCACGAAGGGCTCTCCTACGAGCAGTACTTC
TRBV2,NA,TRBJ2-7,12,NA,CASSDRGYEQYF,TGTGCCAGCAGTGACCGGGGCTACGAGCAGTACTTC
TRBV12-3/TRBV12-4,NA,TRBJ2-1,13,NA,CASSLELADEQFF,TGTGCCAGCAGTTTAGAACTGGCGGATGAGCAGTTCTTC
TRBV7-6,NA,TRBJ2-7,13,NA,CASSVRVGHEQYF,TGTGCCAGCAGCGTCAGGGTTGGCCACGAGCAGTACTTC
TRBV27,NA,TRBJ1-6,18,TRBD1,CASSLTRQGASYNSPLHF,TGTGCCAGCAGTTTAACTAGACAGGGGGCATCCTATAATTCACCCCTCCACTTT
TRBV27,NA,TRBJ1-1,15,TRBD1,CASSLGGTGGLKAFF,TGTGCCAGCAGTCTCGGCGGAACAGGGGGCTTGAAGGCTTTCTTT
TRBV14,NA,TRBJ1-1,13,TRBD1,CASSRHATGEAFF,TGTGCCAGCAGCCGACATGCGACAGGGGAAGCTTTCTTT
TRBV29-1,NA,TRBJ2-7,13,TRBD1,CSAGTGASYEQYF,TGCAGCGCAGGGACAGGGGCATCCTACGAGCAGTACTTC
TRBV4-1,once,TRBJ1-4,15,TRBD1,CASSQQTGGWEKLFF,TGCGCCAGCAGCCAGCAGACAGGGGGTTGGGAAAAACTGTTTTTT
TRBV7-9,NA,TRBJ1-3,11,TRBD1,CASSSGQAAYF,TGTGCCAGCAGCTCAGGACAGGCCGCCTATTTT
TRBV5-1,NA,TRBJ2-1,18,TRBD1,CASSSGQGGISSYNEQFF,TGCGCCAGCAGCTCCGGACAGGGGGGCATATCGAGCTACAATGAGCAGTTCTTC
TRBV10-1,NA,TRBJ1-5,17,TRBD1,CASRQTGQRTPNQPQHF,TGCGCCAGCAGGCAGACGGGACAGCGAACTCCTAATCAGCCCCAGCATTTT
TRBV28,NA,TRBJ2-7,13,NA,CASSLGQSYEQYF,TGTGCCAGCAGTTTAGGTCAGTCCTACGAGCAGTACTTC
TRBV5-1,NA,TRBJ2-2,17,NA,CASSLVAGPPNTGELFF,TGCGCCAGCAGCTTGGTCGCGGGGCCCCCGAACACCGGGGAGCTGTTTTTT
TRBV19,NA,TRBJ1-5,14,NA,CASSIRTPGQPQHF,TGTGCCAGTAGTATTAGGACACCCGGCCAGCCCCAGCATTTT
TRBV4-1,once,TRBJ1-2,14,TRBD1,CASSQEGTDQGYTF,TGCGCCAGCAGCCAAGAAGGGACAGACCAGGGCTACACCTTC
TRBV11-1,NA,TRBJ2-3,12,NA,CASSFLGDTQYF,TGTGCCAGCAGCTTCCTAGGAGATACGCAGTATTTT
TRBV19,NA,TRBJ2-5,16,TRBD2,CASSLRSGGFQETQYF,TGTGCCAGTAGCCTACGTAGCGGGGGCTTCCAAGAGACCCAGTACTTC
TRBV28,NA,TRBJ2-7,20,TRBD2,CASSGRGEGQRGVPFYEQYF,TGTGCCAGCAGTGGAAGGGGTGAGGGCCAGCGGGGGGTCCCCTTTTACGAGCAGTACTTC
TRBV9,NA,TRBJ2-2,15,TRBD1,CASSPGTGAAGELFF,TGTGCCAGCAGCCCTGGGACAGGGGCGGCCGGGGAGCTGTTTTTT
TRBV28,NA,TRBJ2-3,15,TRBD2,CASSIPTSGSDTQYF,TGTGCCAGCAGTATCCCGACTAGCGGTTCAGATACGCAGTATTTT
TRBV4-3,NA,TRBJ1-4,16,TRBD1,CASSQDNRGRREKLFF,TGCGCCAGCAGCCAAGATAACAGGGGGCGCAGAGAAAAACTGTTTTTT
TRBV29-1,NA,TRBJ1-1,13,NA,CSATKQGNTEAFF,TGCAGCGCTACTAAACAGGGGAACACTGAAGCTTTCTTT
TRBV7-9,NA,TRBJ2-1,17,NA,CASSLEINRRVNNEQFF,TGTGCCAGCAGCTTAGAGATAAACAGGAGGGTCAACAATGAGCAGTTCTTC
TRBV4-3,NA,TRBJ2-7,15,NA,CASSQESARSYEQYF,TGCGCCAGCAGCCAAGAGTCGGCCAGGTCCTACGAGCAGTACTTC
TRBV28,once,TRBJ2-7,14,TRBD1,CASRSTGASYEQYF,TGTGCCAGCAGGTCGACAGGGGCGTCGTACGAGCAGTACTTC
TRBV6-5,NA,TRBJ1-1,13,TRBD1,CASHRGDNTEAFF,TGTGCCTCTCACAGGGGGGATAACACTGAAGCTTTCTTT
TRBV9,once,TRBJ2-2,16,TRBD1,CASSPGTGTRNGELFF,TGTGCCAGCAGCCCTGGGACAGGGACTCGAAACGGGGAGCTGTTTTTT
TRBV7-9,NA,TRBJ2-7,13,NA,CASRLEGGYEQYF,TGTGCCAGCAGACTAGAGGGAGGTTACGAGCAGTACTTC
TRBV7-9,few,TRBJ2-7,14,TRBD1,CASLGTGSPYEQYF,TGTGCCAGCTTGGGGACAGGGAGCCCCTACGAGCAGTACTTC
TRBV28,NA,TRBJ2-7,14,NA,CASKKAGALGEQYF,TGTGCCAGCAAAAAGGCAGGGGCTTTGGGGGAGCAGTACTTC
TRBV28,NA,TRBJ1-1,14,NA,CASSFNRMNTEAFF,TGTGCCAGCAGTTTTAACAGGATGAACACTGAAGCTTTCTTT
TRBV7-2,NA,TRBJ2-2,14,NA,CASSFEPLTGELFF,TGTGCCAGCAGCTTCGAGCCTTTAACCGGGGAGCTGTTTTTT
TRBV21-1,NA,TRBJ2-7,16,NA,CASSTRDRWFVHEQYF,TGTGCCAGCAGCACCCGGGACAGATGGTTCGTCCACGAGCAGTACTTC
TRBV15,NA,TRBJ2-7,13,NA,CATSRDLYYEQYF,TGTGCCACCAGCAGAGATCTCTACTACGAGCAGTACTTC